This record concerns one T cell receptor beta chain sequence. The antigen remains unidentified. Gene names are the mouse ones. With the read ending 1 residue before the CDR3 end, the germline J gene is used to fill in that end. From germline, CDR1 is KGHTA and CDR2 FQNQQP. This CDR3 has 15 amino acids. Sequencing was performed with immunoSEQ multiplex PCR; in TCRdb, only in-frame clones are kept and a portion is missing. The table has 8,500 to 10,000 clones, over 30% seen once. The data were taken from a study of tissue T cells after allogeneic stem cell transplantation. Indicated time point: mouse harvest day 14 after allogeneic transplant. Mouse grafts combined 10^7 T-cell-depleted bone marrow cells with 10^6 splenic CD5+ T cells. Mice had MHC-mismatched B6 into BALB/c GVHD, sampled day 7 or 14. Study conclusions and caveats: Within patients, tissue anatomy strongly shaped TCR repertoire composition. Blood and spleen captured only part of the tissue TCR repertoire.

The chain is built from TRBV23 and TRBJ1-3; the table assigns TRBD1, which was not confirmed against the DNA. The source material was skin. The sequence was collected from a female BALB/c mouse given C57BL/6 T cells with graft-versus-host disease after an allogeneic hematopoietic cell transplant. The chain's CDR3 is CSSSPPGQGRNTLYF. CDR3 DNA (partial): TGCTCCAGCAGTCCCCCGGGACAGGGTAGAAATACGCTCTAT.